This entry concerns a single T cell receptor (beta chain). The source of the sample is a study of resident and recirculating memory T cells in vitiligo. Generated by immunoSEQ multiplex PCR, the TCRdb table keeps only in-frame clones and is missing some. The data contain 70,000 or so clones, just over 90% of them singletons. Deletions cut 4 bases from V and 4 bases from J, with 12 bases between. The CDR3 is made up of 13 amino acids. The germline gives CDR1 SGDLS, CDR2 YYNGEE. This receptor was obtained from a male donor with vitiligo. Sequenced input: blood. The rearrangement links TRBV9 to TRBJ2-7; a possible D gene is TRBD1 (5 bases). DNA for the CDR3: TGTGCCAGCAGCCGACAGTCCGGGTACGAGCAGTACTTC. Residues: CASSRQSGYEQYF. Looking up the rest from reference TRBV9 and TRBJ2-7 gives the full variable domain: DSGVTQTPKHLITATGQRVTLRCSPRSGDLSVYWYQQSLDQGLQFLIQYYNGEERAKGNILERFSAQQFPDLHSELNLSSLELGDSALYFCASSRQSGYEQYFGPGTRLTVT.